This T cell receptor beta chain was recorded in a study of blood T cell repertoires in acute mononucleosis. Study in general: 5 to 8 months after presentation, convalescent memory samples were taken.

The study's findings and limits: GLC-BM-specific selection apparently combined TCR alpha and beta motifs.

Time point described: convalescence about 6 months (5-8 months) after acute presentation (visit 7). A positive heterophile antibody test plus EBV viral capsid antigen-specific IgM indicated primary EBV infection. At least 8,500 sorted tetramer+ CD8 T cells supplied RNA for cDNA. The protocol was immunoSEQ multiplex PCR, while the TCRdb copy is restricted to in-frame clones and leaves out a portion. The repertoire holds some 800 clones, with roughly a third as singletons. Trimming took off 4 bases at V and 14 bases at J, with 22 bases between the two ends. The CDR3 is made up of 13 amino acids. Germline loops: CDR1 SQVTM, CDR2 ANQGSEA.

This receptor was taken from a man between 18 and 35 years old with infectious mononucleosis caused by EBV. V and J are TRBV29-1 and TRBJ2-3; D is perhaps TRBD1 or TRBD2 (5 bases each). The sequenced sample was EBV GLC epitope tetramer+ CD8+ T cells sorted from PBMCs, obtained during convalescence from infectious mononucleosis. Subset indicated: CD8 T cells binding tetramer with EBV BMLF1 280-288 peptide (GLC-BM). The CDR3 protein is CSVAGTRRDRLYF. The CDR3 nucleotides read TGCAGCGTTGCCGGGACCCGCAGAGATAGGCTGTATTTT.